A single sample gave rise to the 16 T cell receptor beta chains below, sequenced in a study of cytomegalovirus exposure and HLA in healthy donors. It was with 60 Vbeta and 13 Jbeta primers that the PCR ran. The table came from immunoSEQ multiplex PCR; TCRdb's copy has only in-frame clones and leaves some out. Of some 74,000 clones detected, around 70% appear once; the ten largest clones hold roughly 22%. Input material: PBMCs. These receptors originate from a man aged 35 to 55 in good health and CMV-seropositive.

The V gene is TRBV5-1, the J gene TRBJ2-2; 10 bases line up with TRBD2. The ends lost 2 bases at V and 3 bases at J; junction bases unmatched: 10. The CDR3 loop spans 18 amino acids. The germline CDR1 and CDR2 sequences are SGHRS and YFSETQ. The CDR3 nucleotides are TGCGCCAGCAGCTTTGGAGTAGCGGGGGGTACAGACACCGGGGAGCTGTTTTTT. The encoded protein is CASSFGVAGGTDTGELFF.

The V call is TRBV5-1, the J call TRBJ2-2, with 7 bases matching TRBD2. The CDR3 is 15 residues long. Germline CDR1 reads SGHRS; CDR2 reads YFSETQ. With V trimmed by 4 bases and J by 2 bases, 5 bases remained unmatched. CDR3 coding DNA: TGCGCCAGCAGCCCCCCGGGGGGAAACACCGGGGAGCTGTTTTTT. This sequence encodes CASSPPGGNTGELFF. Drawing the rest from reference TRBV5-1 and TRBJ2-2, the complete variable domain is KAGVTQTPRYLIKTRGQQVTLSCSPISGHRSVSWYQQTPGQGLQFLFEYFSETQRNKGNFPGRFSGRQFSNSRSEMNVSTLELGDSALYLCASSPPGGNTGELFFGEGSRLTVL.

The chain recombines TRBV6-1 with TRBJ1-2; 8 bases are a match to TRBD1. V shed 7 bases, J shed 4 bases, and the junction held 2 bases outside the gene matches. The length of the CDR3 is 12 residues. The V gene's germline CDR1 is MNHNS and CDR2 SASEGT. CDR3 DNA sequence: TGTGCCAGCAAGACAGGGGTCTATGGCTACACCTTC. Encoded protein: CASKTGVYGYTF.

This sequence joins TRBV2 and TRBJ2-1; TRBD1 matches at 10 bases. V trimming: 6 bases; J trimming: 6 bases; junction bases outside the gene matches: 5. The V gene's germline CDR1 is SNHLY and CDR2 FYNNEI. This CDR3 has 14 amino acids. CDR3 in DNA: TGTGCCAGCAGACCGGGACAGGGGATCAATGAGCAGTTCTTC. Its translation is CASRPGQGINEQFF.

The CDR3 spells CASSPRTGPTGELFF. CDR3 DNA sequence: TGTGCCAGCAGCCCCCGGACAGGGCCCACCGGGGAGCTGTTTTTT. The chain carries TRBV7-3 and TRBJ2-2; TRBD1 matches at 8 bases. Germline CDR1 is SGHTA and CDR2 is FQGTGA. This CDR3 is 15 amino acids long. V gave up 5 bases and J gave up 4 bases; unmatched junction bases: 6. Together with reference TRBV7-3 and TRBJ2-2, the CDR3 gives the full variable domain: GAGVSQTPSNKVTEKGKYVELRCDPISGHTALYWYRQSLGQGPEFLIYFQGTGAADDSGLPNDRFFAVRPEGSVSTLKIQRTERGDSAVYLCASSPRTGPTGELFFGEGSRLTVL.

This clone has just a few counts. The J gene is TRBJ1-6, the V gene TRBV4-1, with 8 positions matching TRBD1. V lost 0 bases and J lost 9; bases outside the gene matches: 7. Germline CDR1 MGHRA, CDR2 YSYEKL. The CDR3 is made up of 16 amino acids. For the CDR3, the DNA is TGCGCCAGCAGCCAAGATGCCGGGACAGGTCTTTCACCCCTCCACTTT. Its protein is CASSQDAGTGLSPLHF.

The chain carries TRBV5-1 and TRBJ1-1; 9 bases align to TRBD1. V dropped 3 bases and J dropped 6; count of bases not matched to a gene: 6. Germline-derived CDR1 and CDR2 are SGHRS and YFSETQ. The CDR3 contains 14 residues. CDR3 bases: TGCGCCAGCAGCTACGGGACAGGGAGATCTGAAGCTTTCTTT. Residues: CASSYGTGRSEAFF.

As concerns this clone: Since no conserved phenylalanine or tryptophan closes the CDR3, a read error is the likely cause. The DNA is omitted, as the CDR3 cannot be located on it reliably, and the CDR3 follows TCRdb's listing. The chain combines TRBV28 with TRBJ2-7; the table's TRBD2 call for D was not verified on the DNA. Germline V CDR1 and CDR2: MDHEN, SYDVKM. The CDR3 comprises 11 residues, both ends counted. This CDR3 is CATRRSREWFL.

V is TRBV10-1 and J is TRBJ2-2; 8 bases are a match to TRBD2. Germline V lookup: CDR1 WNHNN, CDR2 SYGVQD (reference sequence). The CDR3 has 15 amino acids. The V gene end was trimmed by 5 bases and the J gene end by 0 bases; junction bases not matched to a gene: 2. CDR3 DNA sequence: TGCGCCAGCAGTACCGGGGGGGCGAACACCGGGGAGCTGTTTTTT. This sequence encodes CASSTGGANTGELFF.

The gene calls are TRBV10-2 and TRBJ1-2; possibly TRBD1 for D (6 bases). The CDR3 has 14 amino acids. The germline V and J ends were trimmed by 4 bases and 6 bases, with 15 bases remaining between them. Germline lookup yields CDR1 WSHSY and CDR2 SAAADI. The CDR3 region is CASSGENRVNGYTF. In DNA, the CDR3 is TGCGCCAGCAGTGGAGAGAACAGGGTAAATGGCTACACCTTC.

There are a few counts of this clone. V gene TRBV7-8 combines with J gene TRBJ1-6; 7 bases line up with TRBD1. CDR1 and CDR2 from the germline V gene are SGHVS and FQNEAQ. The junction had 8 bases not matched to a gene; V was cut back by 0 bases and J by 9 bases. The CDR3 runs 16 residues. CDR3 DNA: TGTGCCAGCAGCTTAGCGTCAACAGGGGATGGTTCACCCCTCCACTTT. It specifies CASSLASTGDGSPLHF.

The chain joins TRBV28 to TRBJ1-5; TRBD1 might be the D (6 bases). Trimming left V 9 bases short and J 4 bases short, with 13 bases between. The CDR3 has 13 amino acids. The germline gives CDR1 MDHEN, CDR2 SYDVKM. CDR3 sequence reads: CASGGGRNQPQHF. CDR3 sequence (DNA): TGTGCCAGTGGGGGGGGCCGGAATCAGCCCCAGCATTTT.

The CDR3 loop is CATSRDRLAGTEAFF. The CDR3, as DNA: TGTGCCACCAGCAGAGATCGACTCGCCGGCACTGAAGCTTTCTTT. The rearrangement links TRBV15 to TRBJ1-1; D not resolved. V lost 0 bases and J lost 4, with 12 bases in between. CDR1 LNHNV and CDR2 YYDKDF come from the germline V gene (reference sequence). The CDR3 has 15 amino acids.

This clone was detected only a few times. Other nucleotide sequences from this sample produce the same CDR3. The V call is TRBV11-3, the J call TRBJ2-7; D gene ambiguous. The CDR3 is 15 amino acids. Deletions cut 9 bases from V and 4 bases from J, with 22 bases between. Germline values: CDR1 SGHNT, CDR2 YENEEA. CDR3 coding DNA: TGTGCCAGTAGCCAGAAGCAGAAGGCGGCATACGAGCAGTACTTC. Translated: CASSQKQKAAYEQYF. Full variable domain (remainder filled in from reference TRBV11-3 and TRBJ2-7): EAGVVQSPRYKIIEKKQPVAFWCNPISGHNTLYWYLQNLGQGPELLIRYENEEAVDDSQLPKDRFSAERLKGVDSTLKIQPAELGDSAVYLCASSQKQKAAYEQYFGPGTRLTVT.

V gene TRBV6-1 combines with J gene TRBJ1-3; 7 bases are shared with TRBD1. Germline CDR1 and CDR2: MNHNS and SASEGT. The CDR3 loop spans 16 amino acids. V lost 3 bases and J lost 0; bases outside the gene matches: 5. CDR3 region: CASSDLGGLSGNTIYF. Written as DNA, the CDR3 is TGTGCCAGCAGTGATTTAGGGGGCCTCTCTGGAAACACCATATATTTT.

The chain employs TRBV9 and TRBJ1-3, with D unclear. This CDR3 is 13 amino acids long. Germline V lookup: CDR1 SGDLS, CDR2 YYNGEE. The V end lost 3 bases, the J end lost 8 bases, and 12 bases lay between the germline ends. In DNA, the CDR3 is TGTGCCAGCAGCGGCGAGAACCTGGACACCATATATTTT. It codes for CASSGENLDTIYF.